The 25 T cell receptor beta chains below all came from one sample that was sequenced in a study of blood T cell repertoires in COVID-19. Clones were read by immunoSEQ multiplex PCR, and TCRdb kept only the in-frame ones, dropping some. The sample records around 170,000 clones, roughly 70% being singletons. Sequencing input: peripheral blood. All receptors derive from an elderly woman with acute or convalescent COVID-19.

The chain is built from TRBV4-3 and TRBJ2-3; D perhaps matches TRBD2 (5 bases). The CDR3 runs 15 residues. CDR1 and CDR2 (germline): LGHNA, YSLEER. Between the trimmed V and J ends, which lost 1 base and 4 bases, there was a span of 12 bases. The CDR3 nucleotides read TGCGCCAGCAGCCAAGCGGGATACCGACCAGATACGCAGTATTTT. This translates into CASSQAGYRPDTQYF.

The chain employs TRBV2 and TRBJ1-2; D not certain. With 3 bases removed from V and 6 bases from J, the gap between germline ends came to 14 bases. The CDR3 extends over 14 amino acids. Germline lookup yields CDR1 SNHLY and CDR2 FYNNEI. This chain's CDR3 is CASSDQEGWNGYTF. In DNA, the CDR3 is TGTGCCAGCAGTGATCAGGAAGGTTGGAATGGCTACACCTTC.

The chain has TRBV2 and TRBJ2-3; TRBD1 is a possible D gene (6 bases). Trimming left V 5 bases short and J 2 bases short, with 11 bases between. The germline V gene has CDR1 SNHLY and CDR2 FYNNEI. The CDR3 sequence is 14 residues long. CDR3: CASSIRDTTDTQYF. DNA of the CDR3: TGTGCCAGCAGTATCAGGGACACCACAGATACGCAGTATTTT.

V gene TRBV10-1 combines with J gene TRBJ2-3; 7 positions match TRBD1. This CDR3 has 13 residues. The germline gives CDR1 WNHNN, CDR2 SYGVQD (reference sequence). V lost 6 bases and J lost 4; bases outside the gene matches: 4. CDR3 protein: CASSIDRADTQYF. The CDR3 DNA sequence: TGCGCCAGCAGCATCGACAGGGCAGATACGCAGTATTTT.

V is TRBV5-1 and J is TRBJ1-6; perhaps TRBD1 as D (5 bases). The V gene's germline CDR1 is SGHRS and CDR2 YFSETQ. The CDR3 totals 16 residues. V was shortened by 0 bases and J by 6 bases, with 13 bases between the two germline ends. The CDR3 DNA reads TGCGCCAGCAGCTTGGCGGGCTTGACAGTTAATTCACCCCTCCACTTT. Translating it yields CASSLAGLTVNSPLHF.

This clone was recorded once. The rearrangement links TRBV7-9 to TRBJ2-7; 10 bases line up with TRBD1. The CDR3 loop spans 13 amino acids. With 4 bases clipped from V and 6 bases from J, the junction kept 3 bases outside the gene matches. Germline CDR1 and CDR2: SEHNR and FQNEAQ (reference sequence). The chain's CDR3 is CASSSGQGGEQYF. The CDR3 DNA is TGTGCCAGCAGCTCAGGACAGGGGGGCGAGCAGTACTTC.

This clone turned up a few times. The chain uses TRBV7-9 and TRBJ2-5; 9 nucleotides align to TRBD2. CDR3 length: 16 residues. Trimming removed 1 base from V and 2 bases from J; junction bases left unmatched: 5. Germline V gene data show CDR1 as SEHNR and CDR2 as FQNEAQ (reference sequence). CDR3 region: CASSLDLSGGQETQYF. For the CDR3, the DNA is TGTGCCAGCAGCTTAGATCTTAGCGGGGGTCAAGAGACCCAGTACTTC.

CDR3 in amino acids: CASIRGQANYGYTF. The CDR3 region has the DNA TGTGCCAGTATCCGTGGGCAGGCTAACTATGGCTACACCTTC. This chain connects TRBV19 to TRBJ1-2, with unresolved D. Germline CDR1 reads LNHDA; CDR2 reads SQIVND (reference sequence). Trimming pared 7 bases from V and 0 bases from J, leaving 12 bases between. The CDR3 extends over 14 amino acids.

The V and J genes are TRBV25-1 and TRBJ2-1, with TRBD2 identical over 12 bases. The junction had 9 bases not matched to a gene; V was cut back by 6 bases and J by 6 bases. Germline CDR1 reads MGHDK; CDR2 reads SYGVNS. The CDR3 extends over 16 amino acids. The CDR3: CASSGTGLAGSNEQFF. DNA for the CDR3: TGTGCCAGCAGCGGAACTGGACTAGCGGGATCCAATGAGCAGTTCTTC.

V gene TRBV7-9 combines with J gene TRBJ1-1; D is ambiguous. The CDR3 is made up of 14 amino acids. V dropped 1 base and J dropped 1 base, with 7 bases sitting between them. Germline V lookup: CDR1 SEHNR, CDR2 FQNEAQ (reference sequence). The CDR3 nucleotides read TGTGCCAGCAGCTTAGGTGCGAGGAACACTGAAGCTTTCTTT. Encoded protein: CASSLGARNTEAFF.

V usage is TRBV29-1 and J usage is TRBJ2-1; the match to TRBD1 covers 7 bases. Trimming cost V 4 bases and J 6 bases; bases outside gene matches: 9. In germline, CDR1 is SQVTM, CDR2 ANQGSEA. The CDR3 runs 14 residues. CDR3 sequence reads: CSVVVPDRFNEQFF. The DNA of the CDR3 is TGCAGCGTTGTGGTCCCGGACAGGTTCAATGAGCAGTTCTTC.

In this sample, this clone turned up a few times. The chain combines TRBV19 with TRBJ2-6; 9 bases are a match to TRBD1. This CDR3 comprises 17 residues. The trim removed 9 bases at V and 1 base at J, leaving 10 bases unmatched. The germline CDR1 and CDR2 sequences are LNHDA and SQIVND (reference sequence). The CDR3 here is CASHTGTGPSGANVLTF. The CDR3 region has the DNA TGTGCCAGCCACACCGGGACAGGGCCATCTGGGGCCAACGTCCTGACTTTC.

CDR3 nucleotides: TGTGCCAGCAGTTTAATGACTAGGAGGGACTACGAGCAGTACTTC. It codes for CASSLMTRRDYEQYF. The genes are TRBV28 and TRBJ2-7; D perhaps matches TRBD2 (6 bases). Germline lookup yields CDR1 MDHEN and CDR2 SYDVKM. The CDR3 is 15 amino acids. The ends were cut back, 2 bases at V and 3 bases at J, with 14 bases in the middle.

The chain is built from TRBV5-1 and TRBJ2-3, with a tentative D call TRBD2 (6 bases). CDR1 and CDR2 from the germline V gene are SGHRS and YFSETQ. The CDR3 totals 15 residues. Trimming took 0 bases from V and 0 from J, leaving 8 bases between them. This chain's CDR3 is CASSLAGDSTDTQYF. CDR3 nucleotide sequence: TGCGCCAGCAGCTTGGCGGGGGATAGCACAGATACGCAGTATTTT.

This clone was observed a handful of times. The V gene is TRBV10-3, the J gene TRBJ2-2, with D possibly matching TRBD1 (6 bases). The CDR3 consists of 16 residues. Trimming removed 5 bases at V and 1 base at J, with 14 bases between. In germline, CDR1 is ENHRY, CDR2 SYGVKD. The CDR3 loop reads CAISKDGTRNTGELFF. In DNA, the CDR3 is TGTGCCATCAGTAAGGACGGGACAAGGAACACCGGGGAGCTGTTTTTT.

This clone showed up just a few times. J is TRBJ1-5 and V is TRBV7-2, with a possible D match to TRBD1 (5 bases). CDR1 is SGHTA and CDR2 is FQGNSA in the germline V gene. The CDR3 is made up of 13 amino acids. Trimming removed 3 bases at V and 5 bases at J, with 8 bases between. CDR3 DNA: TGTGCCAGCAGCTTTGGCAGGGATCAGCCCCAGCATTTT. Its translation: CASSFGRDQPQHF.

As DNA, the CDR3 is TGTGCCAGCAGTATTGGGACTCGGCCCGAGCAGTACTTC. It yields the protein CASSIGTRPEQYF. The V call is TRBV28, the J call TRBJ2-7; D possibly corresponds to TRBD2 (6 bases). The CDR3 runs to 13 residues. V lost 5 bases to trimming and J lost 6 bases, with 14 bases between them. CDR1 is MDHEN, CDR2 SYDVKM, per germline.

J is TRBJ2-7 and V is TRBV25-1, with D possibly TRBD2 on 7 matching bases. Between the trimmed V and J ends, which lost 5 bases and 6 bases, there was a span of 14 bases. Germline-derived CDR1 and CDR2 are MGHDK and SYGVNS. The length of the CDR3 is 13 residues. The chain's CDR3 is CASSRGGGTEQYF. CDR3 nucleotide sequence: TGTGCCAGCAGTAGGGGGGGCGGAACCGAGCAGTACTTC.

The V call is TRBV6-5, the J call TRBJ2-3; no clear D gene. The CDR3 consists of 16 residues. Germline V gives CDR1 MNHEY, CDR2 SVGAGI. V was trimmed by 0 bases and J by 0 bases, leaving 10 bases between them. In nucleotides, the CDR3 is TGTGCCAGCAGTTACTCCTTTGGCCTCAGCACAGATACGCAGTATTTT. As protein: CASSYSFGLSTDTQYF.

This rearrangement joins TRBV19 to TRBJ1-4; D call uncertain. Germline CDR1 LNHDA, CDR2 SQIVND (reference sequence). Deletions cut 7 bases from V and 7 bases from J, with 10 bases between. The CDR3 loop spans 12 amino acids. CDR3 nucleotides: TGTGCCAGTAACAAAGACTTTGAAAAACTGTTTTTT. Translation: CASNKDFEKLFF.

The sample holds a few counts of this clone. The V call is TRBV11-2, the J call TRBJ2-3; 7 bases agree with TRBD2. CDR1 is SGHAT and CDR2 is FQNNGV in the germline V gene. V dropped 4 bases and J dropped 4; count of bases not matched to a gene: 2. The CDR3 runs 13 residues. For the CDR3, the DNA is TGTGCCAGCAGCTCCGCGGGAGCAGATACGCAGTATTTT. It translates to CASSSAGADTQYF. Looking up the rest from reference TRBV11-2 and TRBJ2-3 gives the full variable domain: EAGVAQSPRYKIIEKRQSVAFWCNPISGHATLYWYQQILGQGPKLLIQFQNNGVVDDSQLPKDRFSAERLKGVDSTLKIQPAKLEDSAVYLCASSSAGADTQYFGPGTRLTVL.

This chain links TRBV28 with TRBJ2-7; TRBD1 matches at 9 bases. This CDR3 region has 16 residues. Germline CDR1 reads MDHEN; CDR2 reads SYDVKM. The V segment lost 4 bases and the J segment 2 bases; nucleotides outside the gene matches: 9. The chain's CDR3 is CASSSPTGGKPYEQYF. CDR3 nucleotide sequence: TGTGCCAGCAGTTCGCCCACAGGGGGCAAGCCCTACGAGCAGTACTTC. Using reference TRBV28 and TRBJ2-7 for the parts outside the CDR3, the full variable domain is DVKVTQSSRYLVKRTGEKVFLECVQDMDHENMFWYRQDPGLGLRLIYFSYDVKMKEKGDIPEGYSVSREKKERFSLILESASTNQTSMYLCASSSPTGGKPYEQYFGPGTRLTVT.

The CDR3 is CASSQVGGSLGETQYF. The CDR3 DNA reads as TGTGCCAGCAGCCAAGTCGGCGGGAGTCTAGGAGAGACCCAGTACTTC. V is TRBV14 and J is TRBJ2-5, with 7 bases lining up with TRBD2. This CDR3 has 16 amino acids. Per germline, CDR1 SGHDN and CDR2 FVKESK. J was trimmed by 4 bases and V by 1 base; bases with no gene match: 9.

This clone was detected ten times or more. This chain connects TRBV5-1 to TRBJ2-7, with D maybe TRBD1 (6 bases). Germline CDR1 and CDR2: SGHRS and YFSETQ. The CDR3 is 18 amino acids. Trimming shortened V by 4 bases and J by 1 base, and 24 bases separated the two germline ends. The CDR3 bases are TGCGCCAGCAGCGCAGGAGACAGGCCTCGGATAACTTCCTACGAGCAGTACTTC. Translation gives CASSAGDRPRITSYEQYF.

In DNA form, the CDR3 reads TGTGCCAGCGGCAAGCACCAGGGGCCTGGCACTGAAGCTTTCTTT. Protein: CASGKHQGPGTEAFF. V is TRBV28 and J is TRBJ1-1; a weak D match, TRBD1 (6 bases). Germline loops: CDR1 MDHEN, CDR2 SYDVKM. V lost 8 bases, J lost 4 bases, and 20 bases lay in between. The CDR3 length is 15 residues.